The 13 T cell receptor beta chains given below trace back to one sample, sequenced in a study of cytomegalovirus exposure and HLA in healthy donors. PCR used 60 Vbeta primers and 13 Jbeta primers. Sequenced by immunoSEQ multiplex PCR; TCRdb stores in-frame clones only, minus some. The sample carries about 130,000 clones, about 80% recorded once. Specimen: PBMCs. These receptors were obtained from a middle-aged woman in good health and CMV-seropositive.

This sequence joins TRBV2 and TRBJ2-3, with a weak D call TRBD2 (5 bases). V shed 2 bases and J shed 6 bases, with 12 bases lying between them. CDR1 SNHLY and CDR2 FYNNEI come from the germline V gene. CDR3 length: 14 residues. Here the CDR3 DNA reads TGTGCCAGCAGTGAACGGGTGGTAGCGGATACGCAGTATTTT. It is translated as CASSERVVADTQYF.

V gene TRBV28 combines with J gene TRBJ2-5; 13 positions agree with TRBD2. This CDR3 region has 15 residues. Germline V CDR1 and CDR2: MDHEN, SYDVKM. Trimming cost V 8 bases and J 5 bases; bases outside gene matches: 8. CDR3 residues: CASQNTLAGGETQYF. The CDR3 DNA is TGTGCCAGCCAAAATACACTAGCGGGGGGGGAGACCCAGTACTTC.

The J gene is TRBJ2-7, the V gene TRBV5-1; 9 bases are a match to TRBD1. The length of the CDR3 is 13 residues. J lost 1 base, V lost 8 bases, and 4 bases had no gene match. Germline CDR1 SGHRS, CDR2 YFSETQ. The CDR3 sequence: CASWDRESYEQYF. The CDR3 DNA follows: TGCGCCAGTTGGGACAGGGAATCCTACGAGCAGTACTTC.

J is TRBJ1-5 and V is TRBV2; TRBD1 matches 7 bases. V dropped 6 bases and J dropped 2; count of bases not matched to a gene: 4. This CDR3 is 14 amino acids long. Germline CDR1 reads SNHLY; CDR2 reads FYNNEI. CDR3 loop: CASRYDRGNQPQHF. The CDR3 DNA is TGTGCCAGCAGATACGACAGGGGCAATCAGCCCCAGCATTTT. The complete variable domain, with remaining parts taken from reference TRBV2 and TRBJ1-5, reads EPEVTQTPSHQVTQMGQEVILRCVPISNHLYFYWYRQILGQKVEFLVSFYNNEISEKSEIFDDQFSVERPDGSNFTLKIRSTKLEDSAMYFCASRYDRGNQPQHFGDGTRLSIL.

The genes are TRBV4-2 and TRBJ2-1, with 12 nucleotides matching TRBD2. The V gene end was trimmed by 4 bases and the J gene end by 8 bases; junction bases not matched to a gene: 6. The CDR3 is made up of 15 amino acids. Germline assignment: CDR1 LGHNA and CDR2 YNFKEQ. The DNA of the CDR3 is TGTGCCAGCAGCCTCACCCTAGCGGGAGGGGATGAGCAGTTCTTC. Its translation is CASSLTLAGGDEQFF.

The rearrangement uses TRBV30 and TRBJ1-2; D is unclear. Germline assignment: CDR1 GTSNPN and CDR2 SVGIG (reference sequence). V lost 0 bases and J 8 bases, leaving 7 bases between the germline ends. The CDR3 is 11 residues long. The CDR3 region has the DNA TGTGCCTGGAGTGTACTTAAGGGCTACACCTTC. Translation: CAWSVLKGYTF.

J is TRBJ2-2 and V is TRBV28; 10 nucleotides line up with TRBD2. The germline gives CDR1 MDHEN, CDR2 SYDVKM. Trimming cost V 6 bases and J 6 bases; bases outside gene matches: 10. This CDR3 has 16 residues. The CDR3 reads CASSLRLAGASGELFF. CDR3 nucleotide sequence: TGTGCCAGCAGCCTGCGGCTAGCGGGAGCGTCCGGGGAGCTGTTTTTT. The entire variable domain, with the rest obtained from reference TRBV28 and TRBJ2-2, is as follows: DVKVTQSSRYLVKRTGEKVFLECVQDMDHENMFWYRQDPGLGLRLIYFSYDVKMKEKGDIPEGYSVSREKKERFSLILESASTNQTSMYLCASSLRLAGASGELFFGEGSRLTVL.

The rearrangement links TRBV4-2 to TRBJ2-5, with D maybe TRBD2 (6 bases). Gene TRBJ2-7 matches the end of the DNA better, so the J call may be wrong. Germline assignment: CDR1 LGHNA and CDR2 YNFKEQ. This CDR3 has 16 residues. The CDR3 nucleotides read TGTGCCAGCAGCCAAGATGTGCGGGGCCTTTCCTACGAGCAGTACTTC. This encodes CASSQDVRGLSYEQYF.

This clone was observed a single time. The chain carries TRBV7-9 and TRBJ1-1, with 8 nucleotides matching TRBD1. Unmatched junction bases numbered 12, after V lost 4 bases and J lost 5 bases. The CDR3 runs 16 residues. CDR1 and CDR2 from the germline V gene are SEHNR and FQNEAQ (reference sequence). The CDR3 region has the DNA TGTGCCAGCAGCTCCGCCTCAGGGGGCAAAGGTACTGAAGCTTTCTTT. Its protein product is CASSSASGGKGTEAFF.

The chain joins TRBV5-1 to TRBJ2-1, with D perhaps TRBD1 (6 bases). Trimming removed 0 bases at V and 6 bases at J, with 13 bases between. CDR1 and CDR2 (germline): SGHRS, YFSETQ. The CDR3 has 15 amino acids. The CDR3 DNA is TGCGCCAGCAGCTTGGCGGGGACATTAGGCAATGAGCAGTTCTTC. Protein sequence: CASSLAGTLGNEQFF.

The chain links TRBV7-2 to TRBJ2-7; the match to TRBD1 covers 7 bases. Germline V gene sequence: CDR1 SGHTA, CDR2 FQGNSA. This CDR3 is 13 amino acids long. After removal of 7 bases from V and 0 bases from J, the junction contained 3 bases not matched to a gene. In nucleotides, the CDR3 is TGTGCCAGCACCAGGGACAGCTCCTACGAGCAGTACTTC. Translated: CASTRDSSYEQYF.

V and J are TRBV4-1 and TRBJ1-1; D may be TRBD1 (5 bases). Trimming pared 0 bases from V and 6 bases from J, leaving 14 bases between. This CDR3 has 15 residues. Germline CDR1 reads MGHRA; CDR2 reads YSYEKL. CDR3 in amino acids: CASSQEGQGRAEAFF. For the CDR3, the DNA is TGCGCCAGCAGCCAAGAGGGCCAGGGAAGAGCTGAAGCTTTCTTT.

As for this clone: Other DNA sequences in this specimen translate into the identical CDR3. The chain carries TRBV6-4 and TRBJ2-2, with TRBD2 as a possible D gene (6 bases). Trimming left V 3 bases short and J 2 bases short, with 7 bases between. The length of the CDR3 is 14 residues. From germline, CDR1 is MRHNA and CDR2 SNTAGT. In DNA, the CDR3 is TGTGCCAGCAGTGATGGGACTAACACCGGGGAGCTGTTTTTT. Residues: CASSDGTNTGELFF.